This T cell receptor (beta chain) was found in a study of T-cell reconstitution after alpha-beta-depleted transplantation in children. This clonotype was seen repeatedly, ten times or more. TCRbeta library construction was performed incorporating unique molecular identifiers. TCRdb analysed the PCR reads with MiXCR anew, one entry per CDR3 protein. Here the sample spans a few hundred thousand distinct CDR3 sequences, about 9.3% being singletons. The V gene end was trimmed by 5 bases and the J gene end by 2 bases; junction bases not matched to a gene: 8. The CDR3 contains 16 residues. Germline CDR1 reads SGHVS; CDR2 reads FQNEAQ.

The chain couples TRBV7-8 to TRBJ1-3; TRBD1 agrees at 8 bases. This specimen was PBMCs from the stem cell graft donor, taken from the stem cell graft. This receptor was taken from a human donor who donated a stem cell graft to a child with acute lymphoblastic leukemia. The CDR3 region is CASSPFRGPAGNTIYF. CDR3 sequence (DNA): TGTGCCAGCAGCCCCTTCAGGGGGCCGGCTGGAAACACCATATATTTT.